This is a list of T cell receptor beta chains from one sample in a study of blood T cell repertoires in COVID-19. The data were produced by immunoSEQ multiplex PCR, yet TCRdb's version contains in-frame clones alone and is incomplete. The sample comprises around 300,000 clones, roughly nine tenths of which are singletons, and 2.5% to 3% rests with the top ten. Source material: PBMCs or T cells enriched from blood (not recorded which). The receptor set was obtained from a woman aged 50 to 65 who had recovered from COVID-19. CDR3s include the opening cysteine and the closing phenylalanine or tryptophan.

len	j_gene	v_gene	CDR3aa
18	TRBJ1-1	TRBV28	CASSIGYSGGVRSTEAFF
13	TRBJ1-2	TRBV29-1	CSVESGGIGGYTF
15	TRBJ2-1	TRBV9	CASSAGLAESNEQFF
17	TRBJ2-1	TRBV4-2	CASSQAAASGSRDEQFF
16	TRBJ1-4	TRBV6-1	CASSEIGGPRGEKLFF
17	TRBJ1-2	TRBV7-2	CASSETGTRKANYGYTF
14	TRBJ1-6	TRBV18	CASSPRTAASPLHF
13	TRBJ1-2	TRBV27	CASSLSRHYGYTF
17	TRBJ2-7	TRBV4-2	CASSQGSGGPSSYEQYF
14	TRBJ2-7	TRBV28	CASSLQDTTHEQYF
13	TRBJ1-5	TRBV9	CASSVFGDQPQHF
16	TRBJ2-1	TRBV7-2	CASSPQTSGLDNEQFF
15	TRBJ2-1	TRBV27	CASSLTRSSYNEQFF
14	TRBJ2-7	TRBV4-2	CASKASGSSNEQYF
14	TRBJ1-2	TRBV6-5	CASTRAGGGYGYTF
14	TRBJ2-1	TRBV20-1	CSASHSSGAGEQFF
11	TRBJ2-3	TRBV20-1	CSASPSGTQYF
16	TRBJ2-1	TRBV28	CASTGQGAGGPNEQFF
15	TRBJ2-1	TRBV7-3	CASSQWGLLDDEQFF
15	TRBJ1-1	TRBV28	CASSRATGSNTEAFF
21	TRBJ2-7	TRBV10-3	CAISESEPSVLRHSSSYEQYF
14	TRBJ1-2	TRBV11-2	CASSLVRQGDGYTF
15	TRBJ2-1	TRBV6-6	CASSSGTDQYNEQFF
17	TRBJ1-2	TRBV12-5	CASGLGILKTEPYGYTF
15	TRBJ2-5	TRBV11-2	CASSTGTSGWETQYF
17	TRBJ2-1	TRBV25-1	CASSDPSGRNSYNEQFF
13	TRBJ1-4	TRBV20-1	CSAGGTPREKLFF
13	TRBJ2-7	TRBV20-1	CSASDGSVREQYF
13	TRBJ2-3	TRBV11-2	CASSSIAVDTQYF
16	TRBJ2-1	TRBV4-2	CASSQVKLSSYNEQFF
15	TRBJ2-7	TRBV11-2	CASSLVAGISYEQYF
15	TRBJ2-3	TRBV7-9	CASSLVLGRSDTQYF
14	TRBJ1-1	TRBV30	CAWSAGTGKTEAFF
15	TRBJ1-5	TRBV2	CASSQGQGANQPQHF
17	TRBJ1-4	TRBV7-9	CASSTRQGASTNEKLFF
16	TRBJ2-5	TRBV7-9	CASSRQTSGRQETQYF
13	TRBJ1-5	TRBV10-2	CASREGGHQPQHF
14	TRBJ1-4	TRBV3-1/TRBV3-2	CASSDRASNEKLFF
14	TRBJ2-1	TRBV28	CASSEDRGGLEQFF
11	TRBJ2-7	TRBV6-5	CASSSLYEQYF